A selection of T cell receptor beta chains follows, all from one sample in a study of OX40 agonist ivuxolimab in advanced cancers. TCRdb keeps only in-frame clones here, not all; method: immunoSEQ multiplex PCR. The sample has 80,000 to 100,000 clones, approximately 95% seen once. Sequenced material: CD4+ or CD8+ T cells sorted from blood, taken in a trial of the OX40 agonist ivuxolimab. The receptors derive from an adult with an advanced solid tumor such as melanoma, head and neck, liver or kidney cancer. Each CDR3 is given with its conserved first and last residue. A D gene is named only where the DNA matches it firmly. Size is stated for part of the rows, as once, few or many counts, or as a class when the clone is expanded.

d_gene	v_gene	abundance	j_gene	CDR3aa	CDR3nt
TRBD1	TRBV7-9	NA	TRBJ2-5	CAFQQGSEETQYF	TGTGCCTTTCAACAGGGGAGTGAAGAGACCCAGTACTTC
NA	TRBV4-3	once	TRBJ1-2	CASSQDMGRTVPGYTF	TGCGCCAGCAGCCAAGATATGGGTCGGACGGTACCTGGCTACACCTTC
TRBD2	TRBV2	NA	TRBJ2-5	CASRLNPRYGTSSRETQYF	TGTGCCAGCAGACTCAACCCACGATACGGGACTAGTAGTCGAGAGACCCAGTACTTC
TRBD1	TRBV4-3	NA	TRBJ2-4	CASSRDTGENIQYF	TGCGCCAGCAGCCGGGATACAGGGGAGAACATTCAGTACTTC
NA	TRBV9	few	TRBJ1-1	CASSTQGSTEAFF	TGTGCCAGCAGCACCCAGGGGAGCACTGAAGCTTTCTTT
NA	TRBV5-1	NA	TRBJ2-6	CASSFLNSGANVLTF	TGCGCCAGCAGCTTCTTAAACTCTGGGGCCAACGTCCTGACTTTC
NA	TRBV18	NA	TRBJ2-7	CASSRGTPTWEQYF	TGTGCCAGCTCTCGCGGGACACCTACTTGGGAGCAGTACTTC
TRBD2	TRBV29-1	NA	TRBJ2-5	CSVGASGGETQYF	TGCAGCGTTGGGGCTAGCGGGGGGGAGACCCAGTACTTC
TRBD1	TRBV25-1	NA	TRBJ2-3	CASSESRQGIDTQYF	TGTGCCAGCAGTGAATCCCGACAGGGCATAGATACGCAGTATTTT
NA	TRBV11-2	NA	TRBJ2-4	CASSRPGTLSVAKNIQYF	TGTGCCAGCAGCCGGCCCGGGACACTTTCCGTAGCCAAAAACATTCAGTACTTC
NA	TRBV9	NA	TRBJ1-1	CASSPNRQVEAFF	TGTGCCAGCAGCCCCAACAGACAGGTTGAAGCTTTCTTT
NA	TRBV18	NA	TRBJ1-2	CASSPTGQKNYGYTF	TGTGCCAGCTCACCTACAGGGCAGAAAAACTATGGCTACACCTTC
TRBD2	TRBV9	NA	TRBJ2-3	CASSTGLAGGLVTDTQYF	TGTGCCAGCAGCACGGGACTAGCGGGGGGGCTAGTTACAGATACGCAGTATTTT
TRBD2	TRBV7-8	NA	TRBJ2-1	CASKVIAGAGYNEQFF	TGTGCCAGCAAAGTTATAGCGGGAGCGGGATACAATGAGCAGTTCTTC
NA	TRBV19	NA	TRBJ2-5	CASSRVGGAQETQYF	TGTGCCAGTAGTCGAGTAGGGGGGGCCCAAGAGACCCAGTACTTC
NA	TRBV14	NA	TRBJ2-5	CASSLGPGGEETQYF	TGTGCCAGCAGCCTCGGACCCGGCGGGGAAGAGACCCAGTACTTC
NA	TRBV5-4	NA	TRBJ2-7	CASSDLYEQYF	TGTGCCAGCAGCGACCTCTACGAGCAGTACTTC
NA	TRBV5-1	NA	TRBJ1-6	CASSSEPGVNSPLHF	TGCGCCAGCAGCTCCGAACCAGGGGTTAATTCACCCCTCCACTTT
NA	TRBV2	NA	TRBJ2-5	CARTADLGQETQYF	TGTGCCAGGACCGCAGATTTGGGCCAAGAGACCCAGTACTTC
TRBD1	TRBV2	NA	TRBJ1-2	CASRGTALNYGYTF	TGTGCCAGCAGAGGGACAGCCCTGAACTATGGCTACACCTTC
NA	TRBV5-4	NA	TRBJ1-2	CASRSGSPKLGGYTF	TGTGCCAGCAGGTCAGGGAGTCCCAAATTGGGGGGCTACACCTTC
TRBD1	TRBV6-5	NA	TRBJ2-3	CASSYSGTGGPDTQYF	TGTGCCAGCAGTTACTCAGGGACAGGGGGCCCAGATACGCAGTATTTT
NA	TRBV5-4	once	TRBJ2-2	CASSPGVEQKPNTGELFF	TGTGCCAGCAGCCCCGGGGTGGAGCAGAAGCCGAACACCGGGGAGCTGTTTTTT
NA	TRBV28	NA	TRBJ2-5	CASSSSTALETQYF	TGTGCCAGCAGTTCCTCGACGGCTCTGGAGACCCAGTACTTC